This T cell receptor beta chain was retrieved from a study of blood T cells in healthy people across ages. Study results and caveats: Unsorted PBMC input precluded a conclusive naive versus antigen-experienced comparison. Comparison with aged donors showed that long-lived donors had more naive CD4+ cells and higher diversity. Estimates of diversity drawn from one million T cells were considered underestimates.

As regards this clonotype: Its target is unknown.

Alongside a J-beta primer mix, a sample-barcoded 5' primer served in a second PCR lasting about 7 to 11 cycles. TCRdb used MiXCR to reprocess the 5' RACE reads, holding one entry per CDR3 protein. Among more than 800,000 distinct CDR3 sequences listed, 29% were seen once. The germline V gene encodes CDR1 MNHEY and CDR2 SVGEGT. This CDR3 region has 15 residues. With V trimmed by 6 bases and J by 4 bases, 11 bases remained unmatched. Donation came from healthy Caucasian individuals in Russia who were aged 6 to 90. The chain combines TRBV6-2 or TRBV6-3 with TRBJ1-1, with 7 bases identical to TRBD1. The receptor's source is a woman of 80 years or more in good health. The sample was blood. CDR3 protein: CASRPQTGKATEAFF. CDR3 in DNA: TGTGCCAGCAGACCCCAGACAGGGAAGGCCACTGAAGCTTTCTTT.